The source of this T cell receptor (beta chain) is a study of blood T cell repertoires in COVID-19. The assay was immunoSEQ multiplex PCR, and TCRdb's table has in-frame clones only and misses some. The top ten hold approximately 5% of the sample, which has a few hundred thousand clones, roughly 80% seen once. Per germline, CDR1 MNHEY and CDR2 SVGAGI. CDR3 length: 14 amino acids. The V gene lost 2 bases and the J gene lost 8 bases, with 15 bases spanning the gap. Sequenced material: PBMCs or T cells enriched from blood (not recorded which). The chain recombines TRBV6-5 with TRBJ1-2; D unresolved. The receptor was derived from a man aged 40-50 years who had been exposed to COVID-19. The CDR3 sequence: CASSYIGAPRGYTF. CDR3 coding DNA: TGTGCCAGCAGTTACATAGGAGCCCCACGGGGCTACACCTTC.